These 10 T cell receptor beta chains originate from one sample sequenced in a study of T-cell memory formation after mild COVID-19. TCRdb fed the 5' RACE reads into MiXCR, producing one record per CDR3 protein. The table shows some 40,000 distinct CDR3 sequences, with over 5% occurring only once. Sample: PBMCs or a T cell subset sorted from them (not recorded which). The receptors were sampled from an adult who had mild COVID-19 (a few samples of this study predate the infection). Cell type and time point are not known.

This clonotype has at least ten counts. The chain employs TRBV12-3 or TRBV12-4 and TRBJ2-6; TRBD1 is a possible D gene (5 bases). The V end lost 0 bases, the J end lost 2 bases, and 11 bases lay between the germline ends. This CDR3 comprises 17 residues. CDR3 residues: CASSLAQGGAGANVLTF. The CDR3 DNA sequence: TGTGCCAGCAGTTTAGCGCAGGGTGGGGCTGGGGCCAACGTCCTGACTTTC.

In this sample, this clonotype turned up a few times. The chain is built from TRBV6-6 and TRBJ1-6, with 8 bases lining up with TRBD1. Germline CDR1 is MNHNY and CDR2 is SVGAGI (reference sequence). V dropped 0 bases and J dropped 10; count of bases not matched to a gene: 5. The CDR3 runs 15 residues. CDR3 sequence reads: CASSYSGQGSSPLHF. CDR3 DNA sequence: TGTGCCAGCAGTTACTCTGGACAGGGAAGCTCACCCCTCCACTTT.

This clonotype was counted only a few times. The chain employs TRBV18 and TRBJ2-1; D is unresolved. Looked up from germline, CDR1 is KGHSH and CDR2 is LQKENI. Trimming removed 5 bases from V and 1 base from J, with 6 bases in between. The CDR3 contains 13 residues. The CDR3 nucleotides are TGTGCCAGCTCATCGGGTTCCTACAATGAGCAGTTCTTC. Protein: CASSSGSYNEQFF. The full variable domain, completed using reference TRBV18 and TRBJ2-1, is NAGVMQNPRHLVRRRGQEARLRCSPMKGHSHVYWYRQLPEEGLKFMVYLQKENIIDESGMPKERFSAEFPKEGPSILRIQQVVRGDSAAYFCASSSGSYNEQFFGPGTRLTVL.

CDR3 protein: CASSADRGQAEAFF. DNA for the CDR3: TGTGCCAGCAGTGCGGACAGGGGGCAAGCTGAAGCTTTCTTT. The V gene is TRBV27, the J gene TRBJ1-1; 11 positions match TRBD1. Germline V gene sequence: CDR1 MNHEY, CDR2 SMNVEV (reference sequence). The CDR3 runs to 14 residues. The trim removed 5 bases at V and 6 bases at J, leaving 5 bases unmatched.

This clonotype was counted between two and nine times. The chain is built from TRBV7-9 and TRBJ2-3; the match to TRBD2 covers 7 bases. V shed 0 bases, J shed 4 bases, and the junction held 10 bases outside the gene matches. Germline values: CDR1 SEHNR, CDR2 FQNEAQ (reference sequence). This CDR3 has 17 residues. The CDR3 sequence: CASSLAPVAGAPDTQYF. The CDR3 DNA is TGTGCCAGCAGCTTAGCGCCGGTCGCGGGAGCCCCAGATACGCAGTATTTT.

This clonotype occurred many times. Compared with germline, one end of the junction differs, possibly owing to a read error. This chain connects TRBV7-2 to TRBJ2-4; TRBD2 might be the D (6 bases). The germline V gene encodes CDR1 SGHTA and CDR2 FQGNSA. CDR3 length: 14 residues. CDR3 bases: TGTGCCAGCAGCTTAGCCCGGGAGCAAAACACTCAGTACTTC. This translates into CASSLAREQNTQYF.

The table lists this clonotype with many counts. The rearrangement uses TRBV12-3 or TRBV12-4 and TRBJ1-3; no reliable D call. Trimming cost V 8 bases and J 2 bases, with 16 bases left between them. The CDR3 totals 15 residues. This chain's CDR3 is CASLSGSGAGNTIYF. The CDR3 DNA reads as TGTGCCAGCCTCTCGGGTTCTGGGGCTGGAAACACCATATATTTT.

The V and J genes are TRBV7-8 and TRBJ2-6, with D uncertain. The CDR3 spans 18 residues. The germline V gene has CDR1 SGHVS and CDR2 FQNEAQ. V was shortened by 5 bases and J by 0 bases, with 17 bases between the two germline ends. CDR3 region: CASSPSEGRLSGANVLTF. The CDR3 bases are TGTGCCAGCAGCCCCTCCGAAGGCAGGCTCTCTGGGGCCAACGTCCTGACTTTC.

Many counts were recorded for this clonotype. J is TRBJ1-1 and V is TRBV6-2 or TRBV6-3; no definite D call. The length of the CDR3 is 14 residues. CDR1 is MNHEY and CDR2 is SVGEGT in the germline V gene. Trimming left V 6 bases short and J 2 bases short, with 13 bases between. CDR3 protein: CASSPSRVNTEAFF. The CDR3 bases are TGTGCCAGCAGCCCAAGTCGAGTAAACACTGAAGCTTTCTTT.

This clonotype was counted many times. V and J are TRBV4-3 and TRBJ2-1; the D is unclear. Germline V lookup: CDR1 LGHNA, CDR2 YSLEER. The V and J ends lost 2 bases and 6 bases respectively, with 14 bases between them. This CDR3 spans 15 amino acids. The CDR3 DNA is TGCGCCAGCAGCCAACTACAAGGAATCGGCAATGAGCAGTTCTTC. It is translated as CASSQLQGIGNEQFF.